This passage covers 20 T cell receptor beta chains from one sample sequenced in a study of blood T cell repertoires in COVID-19. Generated by immunoSEQ multiplex PCR, the TCRdb table keeps only in-frame clones and is missing some. The sample consists of some 250,000 clones, roughly 86% of them appearing once. The sample consisted of peripheral blood. The source of these receptors is a woman aged 60 to 75 with COVID-19, enrolled during active disease.

This clone appeared a single time. This sequence joins TRBV4-2 and TRBJ1-5, with a weak D call TRBD1 (6 bases). Germline V lookup: CDR1 LGHNA, CDR2 YNFKEQ. Trimming removed 2 bases at V and 7 bases at J, with 15 bases between. The CDR3 extends over 15 amino acids. The DNA of the CDR3 is TGTGCCAGCAGCCAAAACACACAGGGAGGGCAGCCCCAGCATTTT. As protein: CASSQNTQGGQPQHF.

This clone came up once. The V gene is TRBV28, the J gene TRBJ1-1; a weak D match, TRBD1 (5 bases). CDR1 and CDR2 from the germline V gene are MDHEN and SYDVKM. Deletions cut 6 bases from V and 4 bases from J, with 12 bases between. The CDR3 extends over 13 amino acids. CDR3 in amino acids: CASSAPRGTEAFF. CDR3 DNA: TGTGCCAGCAGCGCTCCAAGGGGCACTGAAGCTTTCTTT. Full variable domain (outside the CDR3, taken from reference TRBV28 and TRBJ1-1): DVKVTQSSRYLVKRTGEKVFLECVQDMDHENMFWYRQDPGLGLRLIYFSYDVKMKEKGDIPEGYSVSREKKERFSLILESASTNQTSMYLCASSAPRGTEAFFGQGTRLTVV.

The rearrangement links TRBV6-4 to TRBJ2-2; D is uncertain. Looked up from germline, CDR1 is MRHNA and CDR2 is SNTAGT. V was cut by 6 bases and J by 1 base, with 9 bases left in between. CDR3 length equals 14 residues. DNA for the CDR3: TGTGCCAGCAGCCCCGAGAGGAACACCGGGGAGCTGTTTTTT. Protein sequence: CASSPERNTGELFF.

The rearrangement uses TRBV10-3 and TRBJ2-7; TRBD1 agrees at 12 bases. V gave up 3 bases and J gave up 2 bases; unmatched junction bases: 2. The length of the CDR3 is 15 residues. Germline V CDR1 and CDR2: ENHRY, SYGVKD. This CDR3 reads CAISDGTGGPYEQYF. The CDR3 DNA reads TGTGCCATCAGTGACGGGACAGGGGGCCCCTACGAGCAGTACTTC.

The chain is built from TRBV19 and TRBJ2-5; 7 bases are a match to TRBD2. CDR1 is LNHDA, CDR2 SQIVND, per germline (reference sequence). There are 17 residues in the CDR3. The V segment lost 1 base and the J segment 2 bases; nucleotides outside the gene matches: 10. In DNA form, the CDR3 reads TGTGCCAGTAGTATAGGGGGGACTACCCTTATTCAAGAGACCCAGTACTTC. It specifies CASSIGGTTLIQETQYF.

The chain uses TRBV24-1 and TRBJ2-1; 9 nucleotides agree with TRBD2. The CDR3 loop spans 14 amino acids. Germline V gene lookup returns CDR1 KGHDR and CDR2 SFDVKD. V was clipped by 6 bases and J by 1 base; unmatched bases: 0. CDR3 residues: CATSSGGSYNEQFF. CDR3 coding DNA: TGTGCCACCAGTAGCGGGGGGTCCTACAATGAGCAGTTCTTC.

The rearrangement uses TRBV3-1 (or the pseudogene TRBV3-2) and TRBJ1-2; D remains ambiguous. The CDR3 contains 16 residues. In germline, CDR1 is LGHDT, CDR2 YNNKEL (reference sequence). The V end lost 0 bases, the J end lost 1 base, and 12 bases lay between the germline ends. The CDR3 DNA follows: TGTGCCAGCAGCCAAGACACCAGGCGTTTTAACTATGGCTACACCTTC. Translating gives CASSQDTRRFNYGYTF.

The rearrangement uses TRBV15 and TRBJ2-3, with 12 positions matching TRBD2. CDR1 is LNHNV and CDR2 is YYDKDF in the germline V gene (reference sequence). The trim removed 2 bases at V and 0 bases at J, leaving 0 bases unmatched. CDR3 size: 16 residues. The CDR3 DNA reads TGTGCCACCAGCAGACTAGCGGGAGGGAGCACAGATACGCAGTATTTT. Its translation is CATSRLAGGSTDTQYF.

The CDR3 sequence is CASSQGRTTEAFF. The CDR3 DNA reads TGTGCCAGTAGTCAGGGTAGGACCACTGAAGCTTTCTTT. The chain carries TRBV19 and TRBJ1-1, with a tentative D call TRBD1 (5 bases). Germline V gene lookup returns CDR1 LNHDA and CDR2 SQIVND (reference sequence). There are 13 residues in the CDR3. The V end was cut by 5 bases, the J end by 4 bases, with 11 bases between.

J is TRBJ2-5 and V is TRBV5-1; D is unresolved. The CDR3 runs 14 residues. V gave up 0 bases and J gave up 6 bases, with 12 bases separating them. Germline CDR1 SGHRS, CDR2 YFSETQ. The CDR3 is CASSLDPHIKTQYF. The CDR3 bases are TGCGCCAGCAGCTTGGACCCGCACATCAAGACCCAGTACTTC.

The J gene is TRBJ1-6, the V gene TRBV7-9; 8 bases agree with TRBD1. The CDR3 sequence is 13 residues long. Unmatched junction bases numbered 6, after V lost 8 bases and J lost 9 bases. Germline assignment: CDR1 SEHNR and CDR2 FQNEAQ (reference sequence). The CDR3 reads CASGDRGGSPLHF. The CDR3 region has the DNA TGTGCCAGCGGCGACAGGGGTGGTTCACCCCTCCACTTT.

The chain employs TRBV11-3 and TRBJ2-2; no reliable D call. The V gene's germline CDR1 is SGHNT and CDR2 YENEEA. V was pared by 8 bases and J by 0 bases, with 7 bases between. CDR3 length: 13 amino acids. CDR3 region: CASGLANTGELFF. In DNA, the CDR3 is TGTGCCAGCGGCCTCGCGAACACCGGGGAGCTGTTTTTT.

This clone has more than one count but fewer than ten. The chain is built from TRBV5-1 and TRBJ2-6, with D unclear. The CDR3 runs 17 residues. Trimming pared 0 bases from V and 0 bases from J, leaving 10 bases between. The germline V gene has CDR1 SGHRS and CDR2 YFSETQ. For the CDR3, the DNA is TGCGCCAGCAGCTTGGAGGTCCGGAGCTCTGGGGCCAACGTCCTGACTTTC. Translated, it gives CASSLEVRSSGANVLTF.

The chain has TRBV6-6 and TRBJ1-5; 7 bases fit TRBD1. Germline-derived CDR1 and CDR2 are MNHNY and SVGAGI (reference sequence). The CDR3 sequence is 16 residues long. Trimming cost V 2 bases and J 3 bases; bases outside gene matches: 7. CDR3: CASSYLQGNPNQPQHF. The CDR3 bases are TGTGCCAGCAGTTACCTACAGGGGAATCCCAATCAGCCCCAGCATTTT.

The V call is TRBV5-1, the J call TRBJ1-6; 9 bases map to TRBD1. Germline V lookup: CDR1 SGHRS, CDR2 YFSETQ. V lost 0 bases, J lost 1 base, and 5 bases stayed unmatched. This CDR3 comprises 18 residues. The CDR3: CASSLETGGGSYNSPLHF. The CDR3 nucleotides are TGCGCCAGCAGCTTGGAGACAGGGGGTGGATCCTATAATTCACCCCTCCACTTT.

This clone has only a few counts. This chain connects TRBV10-3 to TRBJ1-3; weak D call: TRBD1 (6 bases). CDR1 is ENHRY, CDR2 SYGVKD, per germline. Trimming pared 6 bases from V and 2 bases from J, leaving 8 bases between. CDR3 length equals 13 residues. CDR3 sequence: CAISTGPGNTIYF. The CDR3 nucleotides are TGTGCCATCAGCACAGGGCCTGGAAACACCATATATTTT.

In this sample, this clone turned up once. The rearrangement joins TRBV7-2 to TRBJ1-1, with TRBD1 identical over 10 bases. The V gene's germline CDR1 is SGHTA and CDR2 FQGNSA. The CDR3 is 14 amino acids. V was clipped by 1 base and J by 4 bases; unmatched bases: 0. The CDR3 nucleotides are TGTGCCAGCAGCTTAGGGGACAGGGGCACTGAAGCTTTCTTT. It encodes CASSLGDRGTEAFF. Combining the CDR3 with reference TRBV7-2 and TRBJ1-1 gives the whole variable domain GAGVSQSPSNKVTEKGKDVELRCDPISGHTALYWYRQSLGQGLEFLIYFQGNSAPDKSGLPSDRFSAERTGGSVSTLTIQRTQQEDSAVYLCASSLGDRGTEAFFGQGTRLTVV.

This clone has just a few counts. J is TRBJ2-7 and V is TRBV7-6; 7 bases fit TRBD1. J gave up 5 bases and V 10 bases, and 8 bases lay outside the gene matches. Per the germline V gene, CDR1 is SGHVS and CDR2 is FNYEAQ. This CDR3 comprises 12 residues. In DNA, the CDR3 is TGTGCCACGGGACAGCCTGGAGACGAGCAGTACTTC. As protein: CATGQPGDEQYF.

This clone was detected once. The V and J genes are TRBV7-3 and TRBJ1-2; TRBD1 aligns across 9 bases. The V segment lost 4 bases and the J segment 8 bases; nucleotides outside the gene matches: 11. Germline V gene lookup returns CDR1 SGHTA and CDR2 FQGTGA. This CDR3 contains 15 residues. CDR3 DNA sequence: TGTGCCAGCAGCTCATCCGGGACAGGGCCAGAAGGCTACACCTTC. Encoded protein: CASSSSGTGPEGYTF.

The gene calls are TRBV25-1 and TRBJ1-4; D remains unclear. Trimming cost V 2 bases and J 7 bases, with 5 bases left between them. This CDR3 has 12 residues. The germline V gene has CDR1 MGHDK and CDR2 SYGVNS. The CDR3 sequence is CASSERGEKLFF. The CDR3 coding sequence is TGTGCCAGCAGTGAACGAGGTGAAAAACTGTTTTTT.